These 31 T cell receptor beta chains came from one sample sequenced in a study of radiation and T cells in renal cell carcinoma. Some clones are missing from TCRdb's copy, which holds only in-frame ones; the method was immunoSEQ multiplex PCR. The sample yields about 61,000 clones, over 70% seen once. As for time point: baseline pretreatment blood. The treatment here: 15 Gy SBRT to primary tumor, nephrectomy 4 weeks later. The sample in question was blood, obtained from a patient whose treatment included radiotherapy and nephrectomy. The source of these receptors is a man in his fifties or sixties with renal cell carcinoma.

The chain links TRBV18 to TRBJ1-3, with 7 nucleotides matching TRBD1. Germline lookup yields CDR1 KGHSH and CDR2 LQKENI. With 4 bases clipped from V and 0 bases from J, the junction kept 9 bases outside the gene matches. CDR3 length equals 17 residues. The CDR3 DNA sequence: TGTGCCAGCTCACATGGGGACAGCAGATCCTCTGGAAACACCATATATTTT. Translation: CASSHGDSRSSGNTIYF.

The gene calls are TRBV18 and TRBJ2-4; no clear D gene. V lost 1 base and J 0 bases, leaving 13 bases between the germline ends. There are 17 residues in the CDR3. CDR1 and CDR2 from the germline V gene are KGHSH and LQKENI. CDR3 in amino acids: CASSPLTRLGAKNIQYF. The CDR3 DNA reads TGTGCCAGCTCACCACTAACTCGGCTGGGAGCCAAAAACATTCAGTACTTC.

CDR3: CAGGLAGITDTQYF. CDR3 nucleotide sequence: TGTGCCGGTGGGCTAGCGGGGATCACAGATACGCAGTATTTT. This sequence joins TRBV7-9 and TRBJ2-3, with 9 bases aligning to TRBD2. Per germline, CDR1 SEHNR and CDR2 FQNEAQ (reference sequence). The CDR3 covers 14 residues. V shed 11 bases, J shed 2 bases, and the junction held 8 bases outside the gene matches. The full variable domain, in which reference TRBV7-9 and TRBJ2-3 provide the parts outside the CDR3, is DTGVSQNPRHKITKRGQNVTFRCDPISEHNRLYWYRQTLGQGPEFLTYFQNEAQLEKSRLLSDRFSAERPKGSFSTLEIQRTEQGDSAMYLCAGGLAGITDTQYFGPGTRLTVL.

This clone was detected a few times. The chain joins TRBV5-1 to TRBJ2-3; no firm D call. CDR1 and CDR2 (germline): SGHRS, YFSETQ. The V and J ends lost 3 bases and 6 bases respectively, with 11 bases between them. This CDR3 region has 13 residues. CDR3 amino acids: CASSSEWSDTQYF. In DNA, the CDR3 is TGCGCCAGCAGCTCCGAATGGAGCGATACGCAGTATTTT.

The chain links TRBV2 to TRBJ2-3, with unresolved D. Germline V gives CDR1 SNHLY, CDR2 FYNNEI. Trimming cost V 3 bases and J 0 bases, with 7 bases left between them. This CDR3 is built from 14 residues. CDR3 coding DNA: TGTGCCAGCAGTGATAAGGGTAGCACAGATACGCAGTATTTT. Translating it yields CASSDKGSTDTQYF.

This sequence joins TRBV5-1 and TRBJ2-3; TRBD2 aligns across 9 bases. The V and J ends lost 1 base and 5 bases, in that order; junction bases with no gene match: 11. The CDR3 covers 17 residues. CDR1 SGHRS and CDR2 YFSETQ come from the germline V gene. CDR3 sequence (DNA): TGCGCCAGCAGCTTGAGGCCTAGCGGGATCTTGGGAGATACGCAGTATTTT. It codes for CASSLRPSGILGDTQYF.

The rearrangement joins TRBV5-3 to TRBJ2-4; D ambiguous. Being an ORF, TRBV5-3 has a function that is uncertain. V was trimmed by 0 bases and J by 0 bases, leaving 10 bases between them. The CDR3 sequence is 16 residues long. CDR3 protein: CARSLGASKAKNIQYF. The CDR3, as DNA: TGTGCCAGAAGCTTGGGAGCTTCTAAAGCCAAAAACATTCAGTACTTC.

This chain uses TRBV11-3 with TRBJ2-3; D gene unclear. This CDR3 is built from 14 residues. Germline values: CDR1 SGHNT, CDR2 YENEEA. The germline V and J ends were trimmed by 4 bases and 4 bases, with 12 bases remaining between them. The CDR3 sequence is CASSSYPKADTQYF. The CDR3 region has the DNA TGTGCCAGCAGCTCATATCCTAAGGCAGATACGCAGTATTTT.

The DNA for the CDR3 is TGTGCCTGGAGTAAGGGACAGGGGGGACTTCTCTATGGCTACACCTTC. Its translation is CAWSKGQGGLLYGYTF. The rearrangement links TRBV30 to TRBJ1-2; 11 positions match TRBD1. Germline CDR1 and CDR2: GTSNPN and SVGIG (reference sequence). The junction had 9 bases not matched to a gene; V was cut back by 2 bases and J by 4 bases. The CDR3 extends over 16 amino acids.

The rearrangement joins TRBV5-4 to TRBJ2-3; 9 nucleotides agree with TRBD1. There are 15 residues in the CDR3. V was clipped by 0 bases and J by 1 base; unmatched bases: 0. Per germline, CDR1 SGHNT and CDR2 YYREEE (reference sequence). The CDR3 sequence: CASSLGQGGTDTQYF. CDR3 DNA sequence: TGTGCCAGCAGCTTGGGACAGGGGGGCACAGATACGCAGTATTTT.

The chain links TRBV5-1 to TRBJ1-2; 11 positions agree with TRBD1. CDR3 length: 16 residues. The V and J ends lost 2 bases and 2 bases, in that order; junction bases with no gene match: 5. Germline CDR1 and CDR2: SGHRS and YFSETQ. For the CDR3, the DNA is TGCGCCAGCAGCTTTGGGACAGGGGGTTTAAACTATGGCTACACCTTC. It yields the protein CASSFGTGGLNYGYTF.

The rearrangement uses TRBV7-9 and TRBJ1-2, with D unresolved. The CDR3 covers 13 residues. V was pared by 6 bases and J by 6 bases, with 14 bases between. The germline gives CDR1 SEHNR, CDR2 FQNEAQ (reference sequence). In nucleotides, the CDR3 is TGTGCCAGCAGGCAGGAGGGTATCGATGGCTACACCTTC. It translates to CASRQEGIDGYTF.

The genes are TRBV9 and TRBJ1-4, with TRBD1 identical over 8 bases. The J segment lost 8 bases and the V segment lost 4 bases, leaving 10 bases of the junction unmatched. The CDR3 runs 15 residues. Germline-derived CDR1 and CDR2 are SGDLS and YYNGEE. CDR3 loop: CASSYTGGPAEKLFF. CDR3 sequence (DNA): TGTGCCAGCAGCTACACAGGGGGGCCAGCCGAAAAACTGTTTTTT.

This clone is a singleton in its sample. The J gene is TRBJ1-3, the V gene TRBV5-1, with 7 bases lining up with TRBD1. Germline values: CDR1 SGHRS, CDR2 YFSETQ. The CDR3 covers 17 residues. Trimming took 0 bases from V and 0 from J; bases not matched to a gene: 6. The CDR3 is CASSLAGTVSSGNTIYF. The CDR3 coding sequence is TGCGCCAGCAGCTTGGCCGGGACAGTGAGCTCTGGAAACACCATATATTTT. The full variable domain, completed using reference TRBV5-1 and TRBJ1-3, is KAGVTQTPRYLIKTRGQQVTLSCSPISGHRSVSWYQQTPGQGLQFLFEYFSETQRNKGNFPGRFSGRQFSNSRSEMNVSTLELGDSALYLCASSLAGTVSSGNTIYFGEGSWLTVV.

In this sample, this clone turned up once. The V gene is TRBV6-6, the J gene TRBJ1-6; 9 bases are shared with TRBD1. Per the germline V gene, CDR1 is MNHNY and CDR2 is SVGAGI (reference sequence). This CDR3 has 16 amino acids. The V and J ends lost 6 bases and 7 bases, in that order; junction bases with no gene match: 10. The CDR3 coding sequence is TGTGCCAGCAGCCGACAGGGGGTGGGTTTGAATTCACCCCTCCACTTT. Its translation: CASSRQGVGLNSPLHF.

This clone was seen a single time. The V call is TRBV30, the J call TRBJ2-5; 8 nucleotides agree with TRBD1. Germline V gives CDR1 GTSNPN, CDR2 SVGIG (reference sequence). The CDR3 runs to 15 residues. J gave up 1 base and V 0 bases, and 4 bases lay outside the gene matches. CDR3 sequence: CAWSVLDRAQETQYF. CDR3 DNA: TGTGCCTGGAGTGTACTGGACAGGGCCCAAGAGACCCAGTACTTC.

Turning to this clone: Its ends do not fully match the called genes, so a read error is possible. This CDR3 is also generated by other DNA sequences in the sample. The gene calls are TRBV19 and TRBJ1-2, with 7 bases matching TRBD1. Germline CDR1 reads LNHDA; CDR2 reads SQIVND (reference sequence). The CDR3 extends over 15 amino acids. The CDR3 nucleotides read TGCGCCAGTAGCCAAGGGGGCAGGGGCGTAGATGGCTACACCTTC. It codes for CASSQGGRGVDGYTF.

This clone has only one observation. The chain employs TRBV4-2 and TRBJ1-4; D is uncertain. In germline, CDR1 is LGHNA, CDR2 YNFKEQ. Deletions cut 1 base from V and 0 bases from J, with 15 bases between. This CDR3 has 18 amino acids. The chain's CDR3 is CASSQVWEEFSTNEKLFF. The CDR3 nucleotides are TGTGCCAGCAGCCAAGTTTGGGAGGAGTTCTCAACTAATGAAAAACTGTTTTTT.

The rearrangement joins TRBV18 to TRBJ1-1; TRBD1 matches 9 bases. CDR1 and CDR2 from the germline V gene are KGHSH and LQKENI. The length of the CDR3 is 16 residues. Losses at the gene ends were 0 bases for V and 3 bases for J; bases not matched to a gene: 5. CDR3 coding DNA: TGTGCCAGCTCACCACCCGTACAGGGGGCGGACACTGAAGCTTTCTTT. Translated, it gives CASSPPVQGADTEAFF.

This clone is labeled medium-sized. The V and J genes are TRBV14 and TRBJ2-2, with 8 nucleotides matching TRBD2. Germline lookup yields CDR1 SGHDN and CDR2 FVKESK. The V and J ends lost 6 bases and 4 bases, in that order; junction bases with no gene match: 10. The CDR3 is 16 residues long. The CDR3 sequence: CASRPDRGGSTGELFF. As DNA, the CDR3 is TGTGCCAGCAGGCCAGACCGGGGGGGCTCCACCGGGGAGCTGTTTTTT.

The J gene is TRBJ1-4, the V gene TRBV5-1; D is undetermined. Germline V gene sequence: CDR1 SGHRS, CDR2 YFSETQ. The CDR3 consists of 15 residues. V was cut by 1 base and J by 5 bases, with 12 bases left in between. The CDR3 DNA is TGCGCCAGCAGCTTGACGACCCCCGTAAATGAAAAACTGTTTTTT. It yields the protein CASSLTTPVNEKLFF.

Only one count was recorded for this clone. The chain links TRBV5-8 to TRBJ2-6; D tentatively fits TRBD1 or TRBD2 (5 bases each). The CDR3 consists of 15 residues. The germline V and J ends were trimmed by 2 bases and 4 bases, with 10 bases remaining between them. CDR1 is SGHTS, CDR2 YDEGEE, per germline. The CDR3 nucleotides are TGTGCCAGCAGCTTTAACGGGGCGGGGGCCAACGTCCTGACTTTC. It encodes CASSFNGAGANVLTF.

The rearrangement links TRBV6-5 to TRBJ1-1, with 9 bases matching TRBD1. The germline V gene has CDR1 MNHEY and CDR2 SVGAGI. V gave up 6 bases and J gave up 8 bases; unmatched junction bases: 4. This CDR3 spans 12 amino acids. CDR3 bases: TGTGCCAGCAGCCTACAGGGGGCGGAAGCTTTCTTT. It yields the protein CASSLQGAEAFF.

V is TRBV25-1 and J is TRBJ2-3, with TRBD2 matching 13 bases. Germline V gives CDR1 MGHDK, CDR2 SYGVNS. After removal of 1 base from V and 3 bases from J, the junction contained 7 bases not matched to a gene. CDR3 length equals 18 residues. The chain's CDR3 is CASSESGTSGTLTDTQYF. The CDR3 coding sequence is TGTGCCAGCAGTGAATCCGGGACTAGCGGGACCCTTACAGATACGCAGTATTTT.

The chain couples TRBV5-1 to TRBJ1-4; 8 bases are a match to TRBD1. Germline CDR1 is SGHRS and CDR2 is YFSETQ. J was trimmed by 2 bases and V by 4 bases; bases with no gene match: 4. CDR3 length: 15 amino acids. The CDR3 nucleotides are TGCGCCAGCAGCCCTCAGGGGGCCACTAATGAAAAACTGTTTTTT. It codes for CASSPQGATNEKLFF.

This clone was seen just once. The rearrangement links TRBV2 to TRBJ2-7, with 9 bases identical to TRBD1. Trimming cost V 4 bases and J 4 bases; bases outside gene matches: 5. This CDR3 contains 14 residues. Germline V gene lookup returns CDR1 SNHLY and CDR2 FYNNEI. In nucleotides, the CDR3 is TGTGCCAGCAGTGTTCCGGGACAGGGTTACGAGCAGTACGTC. Amino acids: CASSVPGQGYEQYV.

This chain links TRBV5-1 with TRBJ2-5, with D perhaps matching TRBD1 or TRBD2 (5 bases each). The V and J ends lost 4 bases and 1 base respectively, with 14 bases between them. Looked up from germline, CDR1 is SGHRS and CDR2 is YFSETQ. The CDR3 is made up of 15 amino acids. The CDR3 is CASSPLERGQETQYF. CDR3 bases: TGCGCCAGCAGCCCGCTCGAGAGGGGCCAAGAGACCCAGTACTTC.

The rearrangement uses TRBV7-9 and TRBJ2-2, with D possibly matching TRBD2 (5 bases). The germline V gene encodes CDR1 SEHNR and CDR2 FQNEAQ (reference sequence). Trimming removed 5 bases at V and 7 bases at J, with 17 bases between. The length of the CDR3 is 15 residues. In DNA form, the CDR3 reads TGTGCCAGCAGCCAGCGGACCGGGATTGGCGGGGAGCTGTTTTTT. The encoded protein is CASSQRTGIGGELFF.

The rearrangement joins TRBV9 to TRBJ2-3; a weak D match, TRBD1 (5 bases). The CDR3 loop spans 16 amino acids. Germline V gene lookup returns CDR1 SGDLS and CDR2 YYNGEE. Trimming pared 2 bases from V and 3 bases from J, leaving 16 bases between. The CDR3 coding sequence is TGTGCCAGCAGCGTTGGGGCAAACATTAAAACAGATACGCAGTATTTT. Translation: CASSVGANIKTDTQYF.

The chain links TRBV12-5 to TRBJ2-2, with 13 bases aligning to TRBD2. Germline assignment: CDR1 LGHNT and CDR2 FRNRAP. This CDR3 comprises 16 residues. With 6 bases clipped from V and 4 bases from J, the junction kept 5 bases outside the gene matches. DNA of the CDR3: TGTGCTAGTGGCTCCAGACTAGCGGGAGGCACCGGGGAGCTGTTTTTT. It yields the protein CASGSRLAGGTGELFF.

The chain recombines TRBV29-1 with TRBJ1-2; tentative D call: TRBD1 (6 bases). Trimming removed 2 bases at V and 3 bases at J, with 7 bases between. The CDR3 contains 12 residues. Germline CDR1 is SQVTM and CDR2 is ANQGSEA. The CDR3 loop reads CSVEPGDYGYTF. DNA for the CDR3: TGCAGCGTTGAACCAGGGGACTATGGCTACACCTTC.